One sample yielded the 24 T cell receptor beta chains listed below, sequenced in a study of blood T cell repertoires in COVID-19. Method: immunoSEQ multiplex PCR; TCRdb's copy keeps in-frame clones and lacks some. Of about 250,000 clones in the sample, about nine tenths were seen once. The sequencing input was peripheral blood. The receptors stem from a woman aged 25-40 years with COVID-19, enrolled during active disease.

J is TRBJ1-1 and V is TRBV3-1 (or the pseudogene TRBV3-2); no definite D call. CDR3 length: 13 residues. V lost 6 bases and J lost 1, with 9 bases in between. Germline CDR1 reads LGHDT; CDR2 reads YNNKEL (reference sequence). In DNA, the CDR3 is TGTGCCAGCAGTCAGAAAACGAACACTGAAGCTTTCTTT. Translated: CASSQKTNTEAFF.

The V and J genes are TRBV6-1 and TRBJ2-1; D not certain. The CDR3 runs 16 residues. V shed 3 bases and J shed 0 bases, with 12 bases lying between them. Germline assignment: CDR1 MNHNS and CDR2 SASEGT. The CDR3 spells CASSEAHRSSYNEQFF. Written as DNA, the CDR3 is TGTGCCAGCAGTGAGGCCCACCGAAGCTCCTACAATGAGCAGTTCTTC.

The rearrangement links TRBV6-5 to TRBJ1-6, with D possibly TRBD1 on 5 matching bases. Germline assignment: CDR1 MNHEY and CDR2 SVGAGI. The V end lost 5 bases, the J end lost 16 bases, and 12 bases lay between the germline ends. The length of the CDR3 is 11 residues. The CDR3 DNA follows: TGTGCCAGCAGTCCCGACAGACCGCTCCACTTT. It specifies CASSPDRPLHF.

The chain joins TRBV5-5 to TRBJ2-1; 9 bases map to TRBD2. This CDR3 region has 14 residues. The trim removed 7 bases at V and 5 bases at J, leaving 7 bases unmatched. Germline loops: CDR1 SGHKS, CDR2 YYEKEE (reference sequence). The CDR3: CASSWGLANNEQFF. The CDR3 DNA follows: TGTGCCAGCTCATGGGGACTAGCTAACAATGAGCAGTTCTTC.

Of note for this clone: Because it lacks the conserved phenylalanine or tryptophan at the end, this CDR3 is likely a read error. No DNA is shown, since the ends of the CDR3 on it are uncertain; the CDR3 is the one TCRdb lists. The CDR3: CASSQLKGALL. V usage is TRBV6-6 and J usage is TRBJ1-1; the D call of TRBD1 is as the table states it, not checked on the DNA. The CDR3 comprises 11 residues, both ends counted. The germline gives CDR1 MNHNY, CDR2 SVGAGI (reference sequence).

This rearrangement joins TRBV19 to TRBJ2-6; TRBD1 matches at 10 bases. The CDR3 has 21 residues. Germline trimming cut 5 bases from V and 2 bases from J; bases unmatched to any gene: 18. The germline V gene encodes CDR1 LNHDA and CDR2 SQIVND (reference sequence). This CDR3 is CASSQIWGDGTGVAGANVLTF. The DNA for the CDR3 is TGTGCCAGTAGTCAAATTTGGGGCGACGGGACAGGGGTAGCTGGGGCCAACGTCCTGACTTTC.

The chain employs TRBV5-1 and TRBJ2-6, with D perhaps TRBD2 (5 bases). This CDR3 contains 17 residues. CDR1 is SGHRS, CDR2 YFSETQ, per germline. Trimming cost V 0 bases and J 0 bases, with 10 bases left between them. The CDR3, as DNA: TGCGCCAGCAGCTTGGGAGGCGGACTCTCTGGGGCCAACGTCCTGACTTTC. It encodes CASSLGGGLSGANVLTF.

V gene TRBV11-3 combines with J gene TRBJ2-1; 10 bases are shared with TRBD2. Germline values: CDR1 SGHNT, CDR2 YENEEA. Unmatched junction bases numbered 4, after V lost 5 bases and J lost 3 bases. The CDR3 is made up of 15 amino acids. The CDR3 protein is CASSPGTSDYNEQFF. The CDR3 nucleotides are TGTGCCAGCAGCCCCGGGACTAGCGACTACAATGAGCAGTTCTTC. The full variable domain, in which reference TRBV11-3 and TRBJ2-1 provide the parts outside the CDR3, is EAGVVQSPRYKIIEKKQPVAFWCNPISGHNTLYWYLQNLGQGPELLIRYENEEAVDDSQLPKDRFSAERLKGVDSTLKIQPAELGDSAVYLCASSPGTSDYNEQFFGPGTRLTVL.

Here the CDR3 reads CASSDASGGPYEQYF. The CDR3 nucleotides read TGCGCCAGCAGTGATGCTAGCGGGGGACCCTACGAGCAGTACTTC. The chain links TRBV10-2 to TRBJ2-7, with TRBD2 identical over 10 bases. Germline loops: CDR1 WSHSY, CDR2 SAAADI. The CDR3 contains 15 residues. V was pared by 3 bases and J by 2 bases, with 4 bases of the junction left unmatched.

This chain joins TRBV13 and TRBJ2-1; 10 positions match TRBD1. J lost 0 bases, V lost 5 bases, and 16 bases had no gene match. This CDR3 has 20 amino acids. The germline V gene encodes CDR1 PRHDT and CDR2 FYEKMQ (reference sequence). The CDR3: CASSPEMGQGIDTSYNEQFF. The CDR3 DNA reads TGTGCCAGCAGCCCAGAAATGGGACAGGGGATTGACACCTCCTACAATGAGCAGTTCTTC.

The V gene is TRBV7-9, the J gene TRBJ1-4; a possible D gene is TRBD1 (5 bases). Germline CDR1 SEHNR, CDR2 FQNEAQ (reference sequence). Trimming cost V 2 bases and J 2 bases, with 6 bases left between them. The CDR3 loop spans 14 amino acids. The CDR3 nucleotides are TGTGCCAGCAGCTTATCAGGGACTAATGAAAAACTGTTTTTT. Protein product: CASSLSGTNEKLFF.

This clone was counted a few times. This chain links TRBV18 with TRBJ1-1, with TRBD1 identical over 9 bases. Germline assignment: CDR1 KGHSH and CDR2 LQKENI. This CDR3 contains 15 residues. V was pared by 2 bases and J by 1 base, with 2 bases of the junction left unmatched. CDR3 sequence: CASSPGTGPNTEAFF. CDR3 DNA: TGTGCCAGCTCACCAGGGACAGGGCCGAACACTGAAGCTTTCTTT.

This sequence joins TRBV18 and TRBJ1-4; no clear D gene. V lost 5 bases and J 7 bases, leaving 14 bases between the germline ends. The germline CDR1 and CDR2 sequences are KGHSH and LQKENI. The CDR3 consists of 14 residues. CDR3 amino acids: CASSSGENGEKLFF. The CDR3, as DNA: TGTGCCAGCTCATCCGGGGAGAACGGTGAAAAACTGTTTTTT.

The chain recombines TRBV3-1 (or the pseudogene TRBV3-2) with TRBJ1-5, with no clear D. Germline V gives CDR1 LGHDT, CDR2 YNNKEL (reference sequence). CDR3 length equals 18 residues. Between the trimmed V and J ends, which lost 0 bases and 0 bases, there was a span of 15 bases. The CDR3 spells CASSQDPVTGHSNQPQHF. The CDR3 DNA sequence: TGTGCCAGCAGCCAAGACCCGGTGACGGGTCATAGCAATCAGCCCCAGCATTTT.

The chain has TRBV11-3 and TRBJ2-3; 10 bases align to TRBD1. CDR1 and CDR2 (germline): SGHNT, YENEEA. J gave up 1 base and V 1 base, and 5 bases lay outside the gene matches. The CDR3 has 17 amino acids. The CDR3 DNA is TGTGCCAGCAGCTTAGTATCCGGGACAGGGGGCACAGATACGCAGTATTTT. Its translation is CASSLVSGTGGTDTQYF.

J is TRBJ1-4 and V is TRBV6-6; TRBD1 is a possible D gene (5 bases). The CDR3 has 18 amino acids. Trimming left V 5 bases short and J 5 bases short, with 24 bases between. Germline V lookup: CDR1 MNHNY, CDR2 SVGAGI (reference sequence). The CDR3 coding sequence is TGTGCCAGCAGTCCCGGGCGTTGGGGCCCGGGACTCAATGAAAAACTGTTTTTT. It encodes CASSPGRWGPGLNEKLFF.

The genes are TRBV7-2 and TRBJ2-1; 10 bases line up with TRBD2. The trim removed 1 base at V and 4 bases at J, leaving 4 bases unmatched. The CDR3 sequence is 16 residues long. The germline V gene encodes CDR1 SGHTA and CDR2 FQGNSA. The CDR3 DNA is TGTGCCAGCAGCTTAGGGACTAGCGGCAAGTACAATGAGCAGTTCTTC. Translating gives CASSLGTSGKYNEQFF.

This chain links TRBV27 with TRBJ2-7, with 9 bases fitting TRBD2. The CDR3 totals 16 residues. V trimming: 6 bases; J trimming: 4 bases; junction bases outside the gene matches: 13. Germline CDR1 MNHEY, CDR2 SMNVEV (reference sequence). The DNA for the CDR3 is TGTGCCAGCAGCCCTAACGGACTAGCGAGGAAATACGAGCAGTACGTC. Residues: CASSPNGLARKYEQYV.

The chain couples TRBV6-5 to TRBJ2-7; weak D call: TRBD1 (5 bases). The germline V gene encodes CDR1 MNHEY and CDR2 SVGAGI. V was trimmed by 6 bases and J by 6 bases, leaving 15 bases between them. This CDR3 contains 13 residues. The CDR3 loop is CASRRQGISEQYV. The CDR3 bases are TGTGCCAGCAGGCGGCAGGGAATTTCCGAGCAGTACGTC.

The chain couples TRBV3-1 (or the pseudogene TRBV3-2) to TRBJ2-2; 8 bases map to TRBD1. The germline CDR1 and CDR2 sequences are LGHDT and YNNKEL (reference sequence). CDR3 length: 16 residues. With V trimmed by 1 base and J by 0 bases, 1 base remained unmatched. The CDR3 DNA follows: TGTGCCAGCAGCCAAGGACAGGGGACGAACACCGGGGAGCTGTTTTTT. Encoded protein: CASSQGQGTNTGELFF.

This chain joins TRBV5-5 and TRBJ1-1; D is possibly TRBD1 (5 bases). The CDR3 loop spans 14 amino acids. Trimming pared 4 bases from V and 0 bases from J, leaving 10 bases between. Germline CDR1 and CDR2: SGHKS and YYEKEE (reference sequence). CDR3 protein: CASSPRVVNTEAFF. DNA of the CDR3: TGTGCCAGCAGCCCCAGGGTCGTGAACACTGAAGCTTTCTTT.

This clone appeared a few times. This chain connects TRBV9 to TRBJ2-5, with 11 nucleotides matching TRBD2. Germline values: CDR1 SGDLS, CDR2 YYNGEE. This CDR3 contains 15 residues. V lost 4 bases, J lost 5 bases, and 7 bases stayed unmatched. The CDR3 DNA reads as TGTGCCAGCAGCACCGTAGCGGGAGGGGCGGAGACCCAGTACTTC. This encodes CASSTVAGGAETQYF.

There are many counts of this clone. The rearrangement links TRBV6-2 or TRBV6-3 to TRBJ1-2, with 10 bases identical to TRBD1. This CDR3 has 13 residues. Germline V gene data show CDR1 as MNHEY and CDR2 as SVGEGT. V trimming: 2 bases; J trimming: 9 bases; junction bases outside the gene matches: 3. Here the CDR3 reads CASSYGTGASYTF. The CDR3 DNA follows: TGTGCCAGCAGTTACGGGACAGGGGCGAGCTACACCTTC.

Remarks on this clone: Mismatch with germline at one junction end may stem from a read error. The chain carries TRBV2 and TRBJ1-1; 8 nucleotides line up with TRBD1. This CDR3 spans 16 amino acids. Germline V gene sequence: CDR1 SNHLY, CDR2 FYNNEI. The CDR3 is CASNEGTGFWNTEAFF. The CDR3 DNA reads as TGTGCCAGCAATGAAGGGACAGGTTTTTGGAACACTGAAGCTTTCTTT.